This TCR beta chain was sequenced for a study of beta chain features in type 1 diabetes. Findings of the study overall: Relative to healthy donors, patients appeared to have naive, central memory and Treg TCRB repertoires that were more similar. It was not settled here whether HLA type affects TCRB rearrangement. The study found moderately but significantly shorter TCRB CDR3s in all four CD4+ subsets of Type 1 diabetes patients.

A few counts support this clone. Its antigen is unknown. V lost 4 bases to trimming and J lost 0 bases, with 18 bases between them. The CDR3 contains 17 residues. Germline loops: CDR1 SEHNR, CDR2 FQNEAQ (reference sequence). Isolated RNA was reverse transcribed in full, so expressed TCRB transcripts were sequenced. About 3.57 million reads per sample were averaged for naive, central memory and regulatory samples. Some clones are missing from TCRdb's copy, which holds only in-frame ones; the method was immunoSEQ multiplex PCR. The table lists approximately 260,000 clones, around 21% of them singletons. Over 95% purity was reached by all sorted populations.

The chain recombines TRBV7-9 with TRBJ1-2, with a tentative D call TRBD1 (5 bases). The TCR comes from a woman aged 35 to 49 with type 1 diabetes. The specimen was naive CD4+ T cells from blood. The CDR3 region has the DNA TGTGCCAGCAGCTCCGGTGGCAGGGCCCTAGCTAACTATGGCTACACCTTC. Encoded protein: CASSSGGRALANYGYTF.